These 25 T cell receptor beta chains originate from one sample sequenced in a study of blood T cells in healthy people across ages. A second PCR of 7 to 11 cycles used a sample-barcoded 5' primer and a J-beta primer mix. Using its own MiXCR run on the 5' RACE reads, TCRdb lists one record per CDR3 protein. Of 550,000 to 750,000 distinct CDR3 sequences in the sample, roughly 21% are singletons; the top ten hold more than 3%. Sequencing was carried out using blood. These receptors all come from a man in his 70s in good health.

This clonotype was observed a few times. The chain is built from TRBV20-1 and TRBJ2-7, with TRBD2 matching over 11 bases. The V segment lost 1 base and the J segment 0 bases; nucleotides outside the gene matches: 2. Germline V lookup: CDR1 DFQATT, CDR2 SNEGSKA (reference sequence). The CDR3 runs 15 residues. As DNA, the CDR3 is TGCAGTGCTAGAGCTACTAGCGGGAGCTCCTACGAGCAGTACTTC. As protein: CSARATSGSSYEQYF.

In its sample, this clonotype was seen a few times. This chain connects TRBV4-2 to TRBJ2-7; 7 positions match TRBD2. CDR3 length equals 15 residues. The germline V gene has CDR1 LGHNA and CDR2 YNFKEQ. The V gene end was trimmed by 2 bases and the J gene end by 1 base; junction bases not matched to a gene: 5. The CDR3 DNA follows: TGTGCCAGCAGCCAAACTCCTAGCGGTTCCTACGAGCAGTACTTC. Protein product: CASSQTPSGSYEQYF.

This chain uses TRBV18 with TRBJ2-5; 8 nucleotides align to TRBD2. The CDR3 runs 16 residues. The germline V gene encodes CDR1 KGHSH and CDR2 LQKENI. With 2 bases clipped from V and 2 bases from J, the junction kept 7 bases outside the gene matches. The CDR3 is CASSPGTRRKQETQYF. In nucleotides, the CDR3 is TGTGCCAGCTCACCAGGGACTAGGCGGAAGCAAGAGACCCAGTACTTC. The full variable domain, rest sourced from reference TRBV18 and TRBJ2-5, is NAGVMQNPRHLVRRRGQEARLRCSPMKGHSHVYWYRQLPEEGLKFMVYLQKENIIDESGMPKERFSAEFPKEGPSILRIQQVVRGDSAAYFCASSPGTRRKQETQYFGPGTRLLVL.

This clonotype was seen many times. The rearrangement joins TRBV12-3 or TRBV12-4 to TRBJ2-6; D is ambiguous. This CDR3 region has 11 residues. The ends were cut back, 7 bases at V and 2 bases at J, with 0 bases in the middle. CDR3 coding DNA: TGTGCCAGCACTGGGGCCAACGTCCTGACTTTC. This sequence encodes CASTGANVLTF.

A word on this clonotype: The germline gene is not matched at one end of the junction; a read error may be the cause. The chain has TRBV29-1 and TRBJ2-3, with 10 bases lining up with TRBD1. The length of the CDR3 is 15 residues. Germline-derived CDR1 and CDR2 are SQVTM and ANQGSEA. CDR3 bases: TGCAGCGTTCTACGACAGGGGGCTCGGACAGATACACAGTATTTT. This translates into CSVLRQGARTDTQYF.

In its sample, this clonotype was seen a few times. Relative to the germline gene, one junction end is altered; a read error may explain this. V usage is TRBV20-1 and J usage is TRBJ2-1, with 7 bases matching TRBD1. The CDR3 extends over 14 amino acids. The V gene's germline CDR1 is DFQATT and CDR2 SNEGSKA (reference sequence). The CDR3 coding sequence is TGCAGTGCTACCCGGGACAGCTTCTACAATGAGCGGTTCTTC. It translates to CSATRDSFYNERFF.

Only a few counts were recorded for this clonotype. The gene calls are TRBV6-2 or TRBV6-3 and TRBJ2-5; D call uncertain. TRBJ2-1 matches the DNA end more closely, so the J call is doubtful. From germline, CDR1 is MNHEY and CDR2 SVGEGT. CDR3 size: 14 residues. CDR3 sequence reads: CASMSTEGLYEQFF. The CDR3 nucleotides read TGTGCCAGCATGTCCACGGAAGGTCTCTATGAGCAGTTCTTC.

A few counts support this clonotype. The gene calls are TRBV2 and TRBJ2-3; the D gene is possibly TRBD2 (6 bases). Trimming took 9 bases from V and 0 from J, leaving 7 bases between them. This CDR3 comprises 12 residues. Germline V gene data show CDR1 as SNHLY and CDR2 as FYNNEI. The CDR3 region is CAREGSTDTQYF. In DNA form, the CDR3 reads TGTGCCAGGGAGGGTAGCACAGATACGCAGTATTTT.

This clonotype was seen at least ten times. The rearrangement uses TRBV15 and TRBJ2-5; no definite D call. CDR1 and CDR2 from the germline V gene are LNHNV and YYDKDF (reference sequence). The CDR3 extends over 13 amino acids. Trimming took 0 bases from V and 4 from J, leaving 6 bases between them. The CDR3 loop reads CATSRDLLETQYF. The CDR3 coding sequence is TGTGCCACCAGCAGAGATCTCCTAGAGACCCAGTACTTC.

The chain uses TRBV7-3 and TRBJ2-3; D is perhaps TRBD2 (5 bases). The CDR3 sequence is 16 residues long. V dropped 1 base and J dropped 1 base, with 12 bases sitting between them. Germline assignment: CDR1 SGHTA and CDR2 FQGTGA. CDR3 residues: CASSLMASGGTDTQYF. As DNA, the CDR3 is TGTGCCAGCAGCTTAATGGCCAGCGGAGGCACAGATACGCAGTATTTT.

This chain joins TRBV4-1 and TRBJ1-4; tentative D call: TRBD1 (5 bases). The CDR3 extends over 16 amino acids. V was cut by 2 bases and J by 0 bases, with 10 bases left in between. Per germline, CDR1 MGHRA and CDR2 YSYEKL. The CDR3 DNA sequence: TGCGCCAGCAGCCAAACCACAGGAGCAACTAATGAAAAACTGTTTTTT. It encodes CASSQTTGATNEKLFF.

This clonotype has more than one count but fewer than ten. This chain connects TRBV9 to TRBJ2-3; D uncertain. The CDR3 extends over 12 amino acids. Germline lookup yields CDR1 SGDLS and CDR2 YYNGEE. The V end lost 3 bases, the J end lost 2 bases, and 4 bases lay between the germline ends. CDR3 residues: CASSAHTDTQYF. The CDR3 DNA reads TGTGCCAGCAGCGCTCACACAGATACGCAGTATTTT.

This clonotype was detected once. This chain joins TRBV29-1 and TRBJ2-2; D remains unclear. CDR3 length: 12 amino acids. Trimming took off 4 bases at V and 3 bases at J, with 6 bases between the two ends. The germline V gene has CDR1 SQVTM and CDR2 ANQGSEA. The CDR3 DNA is TGCAGCGTTGTCCCCGACACCGGGGAGCTGTTTTTT. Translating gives CSVVPDTGELFF.

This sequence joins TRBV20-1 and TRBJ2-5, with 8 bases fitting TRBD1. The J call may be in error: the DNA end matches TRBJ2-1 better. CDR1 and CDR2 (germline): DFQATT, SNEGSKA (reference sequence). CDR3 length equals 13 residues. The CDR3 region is CSARTGSQREQFF. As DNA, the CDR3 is TGCAGTGCTCGGACAGGGTCTCAACGTGAGCAGTTCTTC.

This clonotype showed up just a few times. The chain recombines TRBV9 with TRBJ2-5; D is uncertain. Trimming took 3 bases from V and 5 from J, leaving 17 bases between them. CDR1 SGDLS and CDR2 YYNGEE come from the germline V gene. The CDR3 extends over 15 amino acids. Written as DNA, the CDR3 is TGTGCCAGCAGCGCCGCTATTGGAGAAGGCGAGACCCAGTACTTC. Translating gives CASSAAIGEGETQYF.

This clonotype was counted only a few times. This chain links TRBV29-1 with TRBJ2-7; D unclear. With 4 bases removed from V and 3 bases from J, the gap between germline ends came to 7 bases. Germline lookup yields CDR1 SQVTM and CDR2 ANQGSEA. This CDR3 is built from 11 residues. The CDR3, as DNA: TGCAGCGTTGTAGGCCACTACGAGCAGTACTTC. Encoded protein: CSVVGHYEQYF.

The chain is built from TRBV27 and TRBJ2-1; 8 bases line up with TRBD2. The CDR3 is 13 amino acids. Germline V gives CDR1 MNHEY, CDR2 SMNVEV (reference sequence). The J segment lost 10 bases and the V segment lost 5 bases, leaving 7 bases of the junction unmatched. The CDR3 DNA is TGTGCCAGCAGTGAGGGCGGGAGGAAGGAGCAGTTCTTC. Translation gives CASSEGGRKEQFF.

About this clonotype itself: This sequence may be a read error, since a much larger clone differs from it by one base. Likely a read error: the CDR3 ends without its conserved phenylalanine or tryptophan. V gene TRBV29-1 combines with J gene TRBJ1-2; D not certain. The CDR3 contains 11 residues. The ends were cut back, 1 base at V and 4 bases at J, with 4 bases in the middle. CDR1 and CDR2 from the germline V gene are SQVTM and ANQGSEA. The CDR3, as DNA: TGCAGCGTTGAAGTCGGCTATGGCTACACCCTC. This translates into CSVEVGYGYTL.

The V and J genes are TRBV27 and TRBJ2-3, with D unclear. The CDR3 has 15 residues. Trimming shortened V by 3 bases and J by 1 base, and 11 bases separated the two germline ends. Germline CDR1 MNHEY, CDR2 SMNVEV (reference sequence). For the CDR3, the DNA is TGTGCCAGCAGTTTTCCTTCTGGTGGCACAGATACGCAGTATTTT. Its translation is CASSFPSGGTDTQYF.

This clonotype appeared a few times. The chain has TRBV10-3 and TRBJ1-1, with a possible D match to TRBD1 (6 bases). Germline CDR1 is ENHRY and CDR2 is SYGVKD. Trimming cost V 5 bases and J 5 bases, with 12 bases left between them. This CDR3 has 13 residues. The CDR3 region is CAISLDRGTEAFF. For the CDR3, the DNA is TGTGCCATCAGTCTGGACAGAGGAACTGAAGCTTTCTTT.

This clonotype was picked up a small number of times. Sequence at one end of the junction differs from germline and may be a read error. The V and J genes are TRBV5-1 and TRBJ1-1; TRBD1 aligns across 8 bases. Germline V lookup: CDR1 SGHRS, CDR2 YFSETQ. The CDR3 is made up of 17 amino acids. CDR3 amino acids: CAGSGSDRAVLSTEAFF. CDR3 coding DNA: TGCGCCGGCAGCGGGTCGGACAGGGCGGTTTTAAGCACTGAAGCTTTCTTT.

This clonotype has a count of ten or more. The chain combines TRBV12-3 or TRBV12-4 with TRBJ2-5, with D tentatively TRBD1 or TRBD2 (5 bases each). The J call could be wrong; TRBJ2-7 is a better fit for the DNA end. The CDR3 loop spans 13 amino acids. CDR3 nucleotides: TGTGCCAGCTCGAGTGGGGGCTCCTACGAGCAGTACTTC. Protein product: CASSSGGSYEQYF.

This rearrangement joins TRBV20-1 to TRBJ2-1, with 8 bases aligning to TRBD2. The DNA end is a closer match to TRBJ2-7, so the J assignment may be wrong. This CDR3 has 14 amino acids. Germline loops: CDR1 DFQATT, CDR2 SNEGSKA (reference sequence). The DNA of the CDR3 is TGCAGTGCTATCCAGCGGGAGTTCGACTACGAGCAGTACTTC. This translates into CSAIQREFDYEQYF.

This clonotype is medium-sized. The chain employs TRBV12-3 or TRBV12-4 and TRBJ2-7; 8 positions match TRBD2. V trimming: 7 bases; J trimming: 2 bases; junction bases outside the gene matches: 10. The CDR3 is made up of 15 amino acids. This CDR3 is CASIRSAGGAYEQYF. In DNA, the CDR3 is TGTGCCAGCATTCGTTCGGCGGGAGGTGCCTACGAGCAGTACTTC.

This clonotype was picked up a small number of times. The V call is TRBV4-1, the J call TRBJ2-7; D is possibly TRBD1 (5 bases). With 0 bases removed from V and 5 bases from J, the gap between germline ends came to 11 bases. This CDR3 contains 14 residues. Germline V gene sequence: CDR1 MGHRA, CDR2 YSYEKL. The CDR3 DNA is TGCGCCAGCAGCCAAGACCAGGGTAGGGACGAGCAGTACTTC. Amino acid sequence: CASSQDQGRDEQYF.